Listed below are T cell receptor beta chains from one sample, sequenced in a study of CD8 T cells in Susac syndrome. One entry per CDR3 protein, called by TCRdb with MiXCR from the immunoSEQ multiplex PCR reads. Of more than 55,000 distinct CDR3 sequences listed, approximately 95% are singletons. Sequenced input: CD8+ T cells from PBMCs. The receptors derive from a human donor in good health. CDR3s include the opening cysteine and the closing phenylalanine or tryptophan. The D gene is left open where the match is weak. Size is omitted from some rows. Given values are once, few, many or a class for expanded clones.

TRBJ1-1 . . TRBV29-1 CSAVDYKENTEAFF
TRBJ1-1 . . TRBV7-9 CASSLGWGDFTEAFF
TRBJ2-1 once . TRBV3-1 CASSPAVAFRRYNEQFF
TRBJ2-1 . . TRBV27 CASSGRSGNEQFF
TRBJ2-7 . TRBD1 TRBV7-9 CASSPGTGPYEQYF
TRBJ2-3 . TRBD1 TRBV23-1 CASSHLSGTGDFTDTQYF
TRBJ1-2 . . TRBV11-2 CASSSSWTANYGYTF
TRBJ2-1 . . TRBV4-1 CASSLTPGVVNNEQFF
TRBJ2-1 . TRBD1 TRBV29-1 CSGDRVSYNEQFF
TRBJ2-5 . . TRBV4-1 CASSQDTRGETQYF
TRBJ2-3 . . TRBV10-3 CAIGDPIKDTQYF
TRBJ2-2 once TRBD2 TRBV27 CASSSGGRELFF
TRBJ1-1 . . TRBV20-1 CSARDYKTEAFF
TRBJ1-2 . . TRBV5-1 CASRDPQVYGYTF